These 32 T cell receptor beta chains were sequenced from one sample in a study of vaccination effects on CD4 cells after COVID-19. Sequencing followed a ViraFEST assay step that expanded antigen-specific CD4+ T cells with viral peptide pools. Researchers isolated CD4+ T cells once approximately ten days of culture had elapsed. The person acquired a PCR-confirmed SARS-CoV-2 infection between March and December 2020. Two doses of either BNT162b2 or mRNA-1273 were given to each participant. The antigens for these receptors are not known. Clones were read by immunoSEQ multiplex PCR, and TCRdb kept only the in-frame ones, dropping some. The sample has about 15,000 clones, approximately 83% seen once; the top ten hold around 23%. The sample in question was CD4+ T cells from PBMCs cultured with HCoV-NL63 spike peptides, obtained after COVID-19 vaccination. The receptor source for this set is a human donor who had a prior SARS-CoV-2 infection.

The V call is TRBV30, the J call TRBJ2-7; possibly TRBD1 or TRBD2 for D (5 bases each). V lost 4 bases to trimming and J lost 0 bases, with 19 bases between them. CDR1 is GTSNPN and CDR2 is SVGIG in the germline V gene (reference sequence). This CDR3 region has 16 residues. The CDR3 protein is CAWTGPGERGSYEQYF. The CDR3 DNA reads TGTGCCTGGACCGGGCCCGGGGAAAGGGGCTCCTACGAGCAGTACTTC.

CDR3 bases: TGTGCCAGCAGCCAAATGGGCAGGGGGCGAGTCGGGGAGACCCAGTACTTC. This encodes CASSQMGRGRVGETQYF. V is TRBV3-1 (or the pseudogene TRBV3-2) and J is TRBJ2-5; 8 bases line up with TRBD1. V trimming: 2 bases; J trimming: 5 bases; junction bases outside the gene matches: 13. Germline V CDR1 and CDR2: LGHDT, YNNKEL (reference sequence). This CDR3 is 17 amino acids long.

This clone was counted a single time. The CDR3, as DNA: TGCGCCAGCAGCTCACGTGGGGATAGGGATACGCAGTATTTT. Encoded protein: CASSSRGDRDTQYF. The chain couples TRBV5-1 to TRBJ2-3; the D is unclear. Trimming removed 3 bases at V and 6 bases at J, with 14 bases between. This CDR3 has 14 amino acids. CDR1 is SGHRS and CDR2 is YFSETQ in the germline V gene. Variable domain in full (rest from reference TRBV5-1 and TRBJ2-3): KAGVTQTPRYLIKTRGQQVTLSCSPISGHRSVSWYQQTPGQGLQFLFEYFSETQRNKGNFPGRFSGRQFSNSRSEMNVSTLELGDSALYLCASSSRGDRDTQYFGPGTRLTVL.

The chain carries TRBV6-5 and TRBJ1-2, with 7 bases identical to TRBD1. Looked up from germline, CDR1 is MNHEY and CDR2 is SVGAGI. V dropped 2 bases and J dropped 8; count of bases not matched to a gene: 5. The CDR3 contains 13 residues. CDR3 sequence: CASSYGQGGGYTF. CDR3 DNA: TGTGCCAGCAGTTACGGGCAGGGGGGCGGCTACACCTTC.

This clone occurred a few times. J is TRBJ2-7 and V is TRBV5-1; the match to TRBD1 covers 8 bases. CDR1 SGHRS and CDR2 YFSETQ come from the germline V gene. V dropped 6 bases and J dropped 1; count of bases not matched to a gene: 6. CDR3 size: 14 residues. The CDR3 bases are TGCGCCAGCAACCCGACAGGGGTATCCTACGAGCAGTACTTC. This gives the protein CASNPTGVSYEQYF.

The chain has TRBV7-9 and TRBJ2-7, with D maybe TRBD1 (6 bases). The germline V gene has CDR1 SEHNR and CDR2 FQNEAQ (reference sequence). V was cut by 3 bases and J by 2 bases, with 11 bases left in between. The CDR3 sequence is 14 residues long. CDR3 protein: CASSFWDTTYEQYF. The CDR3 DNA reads TGTGCCAGCAGCTTTTGGGACACCACCTACGAGCAGTACTTC.

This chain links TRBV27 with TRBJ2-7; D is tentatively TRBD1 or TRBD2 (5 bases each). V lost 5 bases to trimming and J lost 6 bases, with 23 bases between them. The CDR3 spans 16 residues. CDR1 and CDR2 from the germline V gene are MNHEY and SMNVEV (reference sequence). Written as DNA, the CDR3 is TGTGCCAGCAGTACGATTACCGGGACGGCCTCCAGCGAGCAGTACTTC. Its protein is CASSTITGTASSEQYF.

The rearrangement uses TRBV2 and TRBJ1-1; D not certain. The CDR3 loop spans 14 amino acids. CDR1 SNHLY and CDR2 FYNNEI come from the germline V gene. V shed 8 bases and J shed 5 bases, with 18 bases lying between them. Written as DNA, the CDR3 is TGTGCCAGCGCCTGGGGTTCCCTGGGGACTGAAGCTTTCTTT. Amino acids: CASAWGSLGTEAFF.

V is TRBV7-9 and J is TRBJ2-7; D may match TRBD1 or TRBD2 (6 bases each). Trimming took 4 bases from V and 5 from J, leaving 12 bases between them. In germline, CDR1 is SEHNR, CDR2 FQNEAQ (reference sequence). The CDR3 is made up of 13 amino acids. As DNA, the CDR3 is TGTGCCAGCAGCTCCTCCGGGGGCCACGAGCAGTACTTC. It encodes CASSSSGGHEQYF.

CDR3 protein: CASSLAGNSYNEQFF. The CDR3 coding sequence is TGTGCCAGCAGCTTAGCAGGGAACTCCTACAATGAGCAGTTCTTC. The V call is TRBV7-2, the J call TRBJ2-1; no definite D call. The CDR3 consists of 15 residues. Per the germline V gene, CDR1 is SGHTA and CDR2 is FQGNSA. V lost 0 bases, J lost 0 bases, and 6 bases lay in between.

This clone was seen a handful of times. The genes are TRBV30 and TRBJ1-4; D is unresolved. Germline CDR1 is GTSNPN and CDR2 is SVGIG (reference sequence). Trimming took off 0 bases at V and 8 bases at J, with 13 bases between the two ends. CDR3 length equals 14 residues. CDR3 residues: CAWSVFSGYEKLFF. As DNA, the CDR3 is TGTGCCTGGAGTGTATTTTCGGGTTACGAAAAACTGTTTTTT.

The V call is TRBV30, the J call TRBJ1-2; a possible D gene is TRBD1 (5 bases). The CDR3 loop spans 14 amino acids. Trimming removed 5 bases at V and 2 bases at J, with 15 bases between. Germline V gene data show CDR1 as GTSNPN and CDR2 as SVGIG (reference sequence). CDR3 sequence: CAWERDGGNYGYTF. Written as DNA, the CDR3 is TGTGCCTGGGAAAGGGACGGCGGAAACTATGGCTACACCTTC.

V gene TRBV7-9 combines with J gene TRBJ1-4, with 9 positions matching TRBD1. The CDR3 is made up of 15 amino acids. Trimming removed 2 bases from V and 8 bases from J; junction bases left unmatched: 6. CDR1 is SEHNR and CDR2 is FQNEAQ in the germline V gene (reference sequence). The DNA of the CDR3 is TGTGCCAGCAGCTTACACACAGGGGGCTCGGAAAAACTGTTTTTT. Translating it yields CASSLHTGGSEKLFF.

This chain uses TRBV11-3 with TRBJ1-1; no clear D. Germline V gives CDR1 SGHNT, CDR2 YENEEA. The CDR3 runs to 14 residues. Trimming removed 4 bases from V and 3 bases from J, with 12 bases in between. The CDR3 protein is CASSSDGGHTEAFF. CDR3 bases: TGTGCCAGCAGCTCGGACGGTGGCCACACTGAAGCTTTCTTT.

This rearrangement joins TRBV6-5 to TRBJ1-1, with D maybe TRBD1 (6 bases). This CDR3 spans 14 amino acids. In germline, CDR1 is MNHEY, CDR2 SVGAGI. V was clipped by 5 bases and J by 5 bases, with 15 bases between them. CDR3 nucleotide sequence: TGTGCCAGCAGTCGCGACACGGGGGCGACTGAAGCTTTCTTT. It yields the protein CASSRDTGATEAFF.

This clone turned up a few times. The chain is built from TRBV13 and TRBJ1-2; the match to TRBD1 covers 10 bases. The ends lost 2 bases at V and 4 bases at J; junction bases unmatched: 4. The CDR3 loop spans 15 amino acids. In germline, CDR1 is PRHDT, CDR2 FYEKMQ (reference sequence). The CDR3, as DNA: TGTGCCAGCAGCTTACGAAGGACAGGGGGCTATGGCTACACCTTC. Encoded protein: CASSLRRTGGYGYTF.

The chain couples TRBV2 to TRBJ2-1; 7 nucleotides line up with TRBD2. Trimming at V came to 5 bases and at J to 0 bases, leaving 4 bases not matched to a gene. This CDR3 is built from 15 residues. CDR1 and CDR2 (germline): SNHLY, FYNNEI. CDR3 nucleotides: TGTGCCAGCAGTAAACTAGCGAACTCCTACAATGAGCAGTTCTTC. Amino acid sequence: CASSKLANSYNEQFF.

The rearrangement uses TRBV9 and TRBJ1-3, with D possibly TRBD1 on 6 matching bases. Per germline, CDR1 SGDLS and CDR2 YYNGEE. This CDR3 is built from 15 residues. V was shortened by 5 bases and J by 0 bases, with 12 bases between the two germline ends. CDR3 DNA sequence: TGTGCCAGCAGGGGGGCCTCCAGCTCTGGAAACACCATATATTTT. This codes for CASRGASSSGNTIYF.

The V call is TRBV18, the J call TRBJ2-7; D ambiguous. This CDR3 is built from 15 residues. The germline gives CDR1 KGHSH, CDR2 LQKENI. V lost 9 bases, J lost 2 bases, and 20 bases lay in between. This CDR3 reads CASSFGARTAYEQYF. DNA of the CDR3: TGTGCCAGTTCCTTCGGAGCCCGGACGGCCTACGAGCAGTACTTC.

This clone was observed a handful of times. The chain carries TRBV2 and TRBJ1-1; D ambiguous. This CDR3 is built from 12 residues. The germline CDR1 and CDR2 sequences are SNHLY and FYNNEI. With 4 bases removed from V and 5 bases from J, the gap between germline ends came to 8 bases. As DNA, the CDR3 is TGTGCCAGCAGTGGTGTAGAGACTGAAGCTTTCTTT. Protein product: CASSGVETEAFF.

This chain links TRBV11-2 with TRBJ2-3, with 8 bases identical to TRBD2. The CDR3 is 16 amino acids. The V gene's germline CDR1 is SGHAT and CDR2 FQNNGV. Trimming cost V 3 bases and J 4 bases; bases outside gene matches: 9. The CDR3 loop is CASSFRTGGRADTQYF. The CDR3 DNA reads TGTGCCAGCAGCTTCCGTACGGGAGGGCGGGCAGATACGCAGTATTTT.

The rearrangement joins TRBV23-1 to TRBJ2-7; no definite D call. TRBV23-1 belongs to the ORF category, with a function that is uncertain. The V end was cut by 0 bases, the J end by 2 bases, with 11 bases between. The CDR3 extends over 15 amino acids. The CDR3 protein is CASSQSGPEPYEQYF. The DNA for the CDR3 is TGCGCCAGCAGTCAATCTGGGCCGGAGCCCTACGAGCAGTACTTC.

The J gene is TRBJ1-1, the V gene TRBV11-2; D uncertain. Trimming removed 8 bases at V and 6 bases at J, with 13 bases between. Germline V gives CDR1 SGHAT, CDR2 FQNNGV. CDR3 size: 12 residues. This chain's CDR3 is CASGDPPPEAFF. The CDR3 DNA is TGTGCCAGCGGGGATCCTCCCCCTGAAGCTTTCTTT.

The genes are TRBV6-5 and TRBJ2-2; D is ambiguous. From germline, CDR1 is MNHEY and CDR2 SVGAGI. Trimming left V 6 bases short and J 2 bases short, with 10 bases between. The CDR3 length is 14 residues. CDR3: CASSFAQNTGELFF. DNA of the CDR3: TGTGCCAGCAGCTTCGCTCAAAACACCGGGGAGCTGTTTTTT.

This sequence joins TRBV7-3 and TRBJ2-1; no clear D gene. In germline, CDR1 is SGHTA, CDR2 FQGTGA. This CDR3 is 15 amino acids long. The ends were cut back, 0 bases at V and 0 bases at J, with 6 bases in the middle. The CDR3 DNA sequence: TGTGCCAGCAGCTTAACGGTGAGCTCCTACAATGAGCAGTTCTTC. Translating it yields CASSLTVSSYNEQFF.

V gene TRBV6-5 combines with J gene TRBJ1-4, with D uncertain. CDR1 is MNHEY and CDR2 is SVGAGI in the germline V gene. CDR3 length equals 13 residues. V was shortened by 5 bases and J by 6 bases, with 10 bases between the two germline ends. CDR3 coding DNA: TGTGCCAGCAGTCAACCGAACTATGAAAAACTGTTTTTT. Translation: CASSQPNYEKLFF.

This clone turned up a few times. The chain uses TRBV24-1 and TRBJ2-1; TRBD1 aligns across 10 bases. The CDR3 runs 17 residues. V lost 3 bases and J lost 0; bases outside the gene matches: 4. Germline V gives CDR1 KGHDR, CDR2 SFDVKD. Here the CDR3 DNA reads TGTGCCACCAGTGATAGTGGACAGGGGGGCTCCTACAATGAGCAGTTCTTC. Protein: CATSDSGQGGSYNEQFF.

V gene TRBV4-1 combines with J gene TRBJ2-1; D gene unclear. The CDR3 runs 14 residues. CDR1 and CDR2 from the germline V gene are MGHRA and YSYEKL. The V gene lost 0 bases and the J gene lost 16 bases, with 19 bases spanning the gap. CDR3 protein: CASSQDPGYGERFF. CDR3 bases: TGCGCCAGCAGCCAAGATCCCGGGTATGGAGAGCGATTCTTC.

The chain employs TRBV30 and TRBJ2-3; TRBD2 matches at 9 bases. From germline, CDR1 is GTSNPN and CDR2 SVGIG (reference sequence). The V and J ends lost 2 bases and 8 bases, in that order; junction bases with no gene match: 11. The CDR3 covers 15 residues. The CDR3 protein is CAWSKRSGGPFTQYF. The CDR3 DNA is TGTGCCTGGAGTAAAAGAAGCGGGGGGCCGTTTACGCAGTATTTT.

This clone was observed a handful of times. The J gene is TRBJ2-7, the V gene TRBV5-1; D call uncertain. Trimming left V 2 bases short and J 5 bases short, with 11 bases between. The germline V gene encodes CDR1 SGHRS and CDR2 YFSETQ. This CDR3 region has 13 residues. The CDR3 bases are TGCGCCAGCAGCTTAATGGTTTCCAACGAGCAGTACTTC. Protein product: CASSLMVSNEQYF.

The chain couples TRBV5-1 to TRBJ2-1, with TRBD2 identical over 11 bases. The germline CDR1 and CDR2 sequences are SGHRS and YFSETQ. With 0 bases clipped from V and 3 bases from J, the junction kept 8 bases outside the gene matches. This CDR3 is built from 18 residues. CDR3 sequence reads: CASSLGLAGGLFYNEQFF. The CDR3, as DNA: TGCGCCAGCAGCTTGGGATTAGCGGGGGGGCTATTCTACAATGAGCAGTTCTTC.

DNA of the CDR3: TGCGCCAGCAGTTCGACTAGTTTCGGCACAGATACGCAGTATTTT. It translates to CASSSTSFGTDTQYF. The rearrangement links TRBV5-1 to TRBJ2-3, with D tentatively TRBD2 (6 bases). There are 15 residues in the CDR3. Germline lookup yields CDR1 SGHRS and CDR2 YFSETQ. Trimming pared 5 bases from V and 1 base from J, leaving 14 bases between.